The 17 T cell receptor beta chains in this list originate from one sample, sequenced in a study of T-cell memory formation after mild COVID-19. TCRdb independently ran MiXCR on the 5' RACE reads; one entry per CDR3 protein. The sample consists of approximately 290,000 distinct CDR3 sequences, roughly a fifth of them appearing once. The sample comprised PBMCs or a T cell subset sorted from them (not recorded which). Receptors were obtained from a young man who had mild COVID-19 (a few samples of this study predate the infection). Cell type and time point are not known.

This clonotype was counted a few times. This sequence joins TRBV7-2 and TRBJ2-4; 7 positions agree with TRBD2. The CDR3 extends over 14 amino acids. Germline-derived CDR1 and CDR2 are SGHTA and FQGNSA. Trimming removed 5 bases from V and 3 bases from J; junction bases left unmatched: 4. The CDR3 DNA reads TGTGCCAGCAGCCCGGGGGGATTCAAAAACATTCAGTACTTC. This codes for CASSPGGFKNIQYF.

The chain joins TRBV7-8 to TRBJ2-1, with 14 bases fitting TRBD2. Germline CDR1 SGHVS, CDR2 FQNEAQ. The CDR3 is 19 residues long. Losses at the gene ends were 1 base for V and 6 bases for J; bases not matched to a gene: 11. The CDR3: CASSLGLAGGTSRLNEQFF. DNA of the CDR3: TGTGCCAGCAGCTTAGGACTAGCGGGGGGGACCTCACGGCTCAATGAGCAGTTCTTC.

The rearrangement links TRBV11-2 to TRBJ2-1, with 9 bases identical to TRBD2. The germline V gene encodes CDR1 SGHAT and CDR2 FQNNGV. There are 18 residues in the CDR3. The trim removed 1 base at V and 4 bases at J, leaving 11 bases unmatched. CDR3 amino acids: CASSLGLAGRNTYNEQFF. The DNA of the CDR3 is TGTGCCAGCAGCTTAGGGCTAGCGGGGAGAAACACGTACAATGAGCAGTTCTTC.

Only a few counts were recorded for this clonotype. The chain recombines TRBV12-3 or TRBV12-4 with TRBJ1-5; 9 nucleotides align to TRBD1. The trim removed 6 bases at V and 0 bases at J, leaving 12 bases unmatched. This CDR3 contains 18 residues. The CDR3 loop is CASSQDRGLWGSNQPQHF. The CDR3 DNA reads TGTGCCAGCAGCCAGGACAGGGGTCTTTGGGGTAGCAATCAGCCCCAGCATTTT.

This clonotype was counted at least ten times. The chain uses TRBV7-9 and TRBJ2-7; D unresolved. The CDR3 sequence is 11 residues long. Germline CDR1 and CDR2: SEHNR and FQNEAQ (reference sequence). Trimming stripped 1 base from V and 3 bases from J, with 1 base between. CDR3 nucleotide sequence: TGTGCCAGCAGCTTAGTCTACGAGCAGTACTTC. It codes for CASSLVYEQYF. The whole variable domain, remainder taken from reference TRBV7-9 and TRBJ2-7, is DTGVSQNPRHKITKRGQNVTFRCDPISEHNRLYWYRQTLGQGPEFLTYFQNEAQLEKSRLLSDRFSAERPKGSFSTLEIQRTEQGDSAMYLCASSLVYEQYFGPGTRLTVT.

This clonotype has just a few counts. The rearrangement links TRBV12-3 or TRBV12-4 to TRBJ2-4; TRBD2 might be the D (7 bases). Trimming removed 5 bases at V and 4 bases at J, with 18 bases between. The CDR3 consists of 16 residues. In nucleotides, the CDR3 is TGTGCCAGCAGTCCCTATAGGGGGGGGTTTAAAAACATTCAGTACTTC. As protein: CASSPYRGGFKNIQYF.

The chain is built from TRBV5-6 and TRBJ2-7, with D perhaps matching TRBD1 (6 bases). CDR1 is SGHDT, CDR2 YYEEEE, per germline. V was cut by 5 bases and J by 2 bases, with 14 bases left in between. CDR3 length: 14 residues. DNA of the CDR3: TGTGCCAGCAGAGGAGACAGGAACCCCTACGAGCAGTACGTC. Translation gives CASRGDRNPYEQYV.

The V and J genes are TRBV29-1 and TRBJ1-2, with D unresolved. V shed 4 bases and J shed 0 bases, with 6 bases lying between them. Germline CDR1 reads SQVTM; CDR2 reads ANQGSEA. This CDR3 is 12 amino acids long. CDR3 protein: CSVVSSNYGYTF. The CDR3 DNA is TGCAGCGTTGTTAGCTCTAACTATGGCTACACCTTC.

This clonotype has just a few counts. The chain combines TRBV6-5 with TRBJ1-1; no clear D. The CDR3 length is 14 residues. Germline V lookup: CDR1 MNHEY, CDR2 SVGAGI. The V and J ends lost 4 bases and 4 bases respectively, with 13 bases between them. DNA of the CDR3: TGTGCCAGCAGTTCCGGGAAAGAGGGCACTGAAGCTTTCTTT. This encodes CASSSGKEGTEAFF.

This clonotype has more than one count but fewer than ten. CDR3 DNA sequence: TGTGCCAGCAGCCCTCGGGCTGCCCTCCTTGGAAACACCATATATTTT. As protein: CASSPRAALLGNTIYF. This chain connects TRBV7-2 to TRBJ1-3; D unresolved. Germline assignment: CDR1 SGHTA and CDR2 FQGNSA. CDR3 length equals 16 residues. V lost 5 bases and J 3 bases, leaving 17 bases between the germline ends.

The chain has TRBV19 and TRBJ1-6; D uncertain. The CDR3 covers 15 residues. The V and J ends lost 6 bases and 6 bases respectively, with 15 bases between them. Germline-derived CDR1 and CDR2 are LNHDA and SQIVND (reference sequence). The CDR3, as DNA: TGTGCCAGTAGCAACCGTCCGGCCCGTAATTCACCCCTCCACTTT. Amino acids: CASSNRPARNSPLHF.

J is TRBJ2-5 and V is TRBV12-3 or TRBV12-4, with D possibly being TRBD1 (6 bases). The V gene lost 6 bases and the J gene lost 1 base, with 9 bases spanning the gap. CDR3 size: 13 residues. The CDR3 sequence is CASRTGSQETQYF. CDR3 nucleotides: TGTGCCAGCAGAACAGGGTCCCAAGAGACCCAGTACTTC.

The V call is TRBV7-8, the J call TRBJ2-5, with unresolved D. Germline CDR1 SGHVS, CDR2 FQNEAQ. Trimming removed 2 bases from V and 5 bases from J, with 12 bases in between. The CDR3 runs to 14 residues. The CDR3 region is CASSLLLGRETQYF. CDR3 nucleotides: TGTGCCAGCAGCTTATTATTGGGTCGTGAGACCCAGTACTTC.

This chain connects TRBV11-1 to TRBJ2-3; D is undetermined. The CDR3 has 12 amino acids. V dropped 3 bases and J dropped 9 bases, with 10 bases sitting between them. Germline V lookup: CDR1 SGHAT, CDR2 FQDESV (reference sequence). The CDR3 protein is CASSFGVATQYF. The CDR3 nucleotides read TGTGCCAGCAGCTTCGGTGTGGCAACGCAGTATTTT.

The chain couples TRBV4-1 to TRBJ2-2; D may be TRBD2 (6 bases). V shed 4 bases and J shed 2 bases, with 14 bases lying between them. Germline V CDR1 and CDR2: MGHRA, YSYEKL. The CDR3 loop spans 16 amino acids. The CDR3 nucleotides read TGCGCCAGCAGCCGGACTACTCACTCCAACACCGGGGAGCTGTTTTTT. Its protein is CASSRTTHSNTGELFF.

This clonotype was counted a few times. The chain joins TRBV12-3 or TRBV12-4 to TRBJ1-5; D gene ambiguous. Trimming removed 3 bases at V and 2 bases at J, with 11 bases between. This CDR3 is 15 amino acids long. CDR3 region: CASSLEGWGNQPQHF. The CDR3 DNA reads TGTGCCAGCAGTTTGGAAGGGTGGGGCAATCAGCCCCAGCATTTT.

The V and J genes are TRBV11-3 and TRBJ2-2, with a tentative D call TRBD2 (6 bases). Germline V lookup: CDR1 SGHNT, CDR2 YENEEA. This CDR3 is built from 16 residues. V was cut by 5 bases and J by 3 bases, with 16 bases left in between. CDR3 DNA sequence: TGTGCCAGCAGCCCACGGGGGATGGGAGACACCGGGGAGCTGTTTTTT. This codes for CASSPRGMGDTGELFF.